This is a list of T cell receptor beta chains from one sample in a study of T cell responses to AZD1222 COVID-19 vaccine. Profiling relied on immunoSEQ multiplex PCR, and the TCRdb table lists in-frame clones only, not all of them. Among fewer than 150,000 clones, roughly nine tenths were seen once, and the ten largest hold 1.3% to 1.5%. Specimen: peripheral blood, collected on day 0 of AZD1222 vaccination. The receptors originated from an adult in good health. The CDR3 runs from the conserved cysteine through the conserved F or W. The D gene is left open where the match is weak. The size entry is marked missing in some rows and otherwise reads once, few, many or a size class.

-	TRBV9	-	TRBJ2-7	TGTGCCAGCAGCGTTGGGGTCACCTACGAGCAGTACTTC	CASSVGVTYEQYF
TRBD1	TRBV19	-	TRBJ2-5	TGTGCCAGTAGTATCGGACAGGGGCCCCCTGGGACCCAGTACTTC	CASSIGQGPPGTQYF
TRBD1	TRBV7-2	-	TRBJ2-5	TGTGCCAGCAGCGCGAGCCGGGGACAGGGGAGAGAGACCCAGTACTTC	CASSASRGQGRETQYF
TRBD1	TRBV9	-	TRBJ2-2	TGTGCCAGCAATGAGGGACAGCGGAACACCGGGGAGCTGTTTTTT	CASNEGQRNTGELFF
-	TRBV5-1	-	TRBJ2-2	TGCGCCAGCAGCCCCGGTAAAGGAACCGGGGAGCTGTTTTTT	CASSPGKGTGELFF
-	TRBV29-1	-	TRBJ1-2	TGCAGCGCCGGGAGGGGGACCCGGCCGGGTAACTATGGCTACACCTTC	CSAGRGTRPGNYGYTF
-	TRBV2	-	TRBJ1-2	TGTGCCAGCAGTGGTCCGTCGGGAGGCTATGGCTACACCTTC	CASSGPSGGYGYTF
-	TRBV2	-	TRBJ1-2	TGTGCCAGCAGTGAATCTCTTTCGAGACGGATGGAATTTACTAACTATGGCTACACCTTC	CASSESLSRRMEFTNYGYTF
-	TRBV7-8	-	TRBJ1-5	TGTGCCAGCAGCCAATACGATACGGGACTGACGAGCAATCAGCCCCAGCATTTT	CASSQYDTGLTSNQPQHF
-	TRBV30	-	TRBJ1-2	TGTGCCTGGAGCGCCTCTGGAGGCTACACCTTC	CAWSASGGYTF
TRBD2	TRBV9	-	TRBJ2-5	TGTGCCAGCAGCGTAGGTAGCGGGGGTGAGACCCAGTACTTC	CASSVGSGGETQYF
-	TRBV2	few	TRBJ1-1	TGTGCCAGCAGTGGGGGCAGGGGTGGTACTGAAGCTTTCTTT	CASSGGRGGTEAFF
-	TRBV3-1/TRBV3-2	once	TRBJ1-5	TGTGCCAGCAGCCAAGATTCGGGGGATAGCAATCAGCCCCAGCATTTT	CASSQDSGDSNQPQHF
-	TRBV30	-	TRBJ1-2	TGTGCCTGGAGTATCCTGGGCGCCAATGGCTACACCTTC	CAWSILGANGYTF
-	TRBV29-1	-	TRBJ2-3	TGCAGCGTTGAAGGCCGATACACAGATACGCAGTATTTT	CSVEGRYTDTQYF
-	TRBV6-1	-	TRBJ2-6	TGTGCCAGCAGTGAACCCTTGCTAGCAAGCGTCCTGACTTTC	CASSEPLLASVLTF
-	TRBV5-1	-	TRBJ1-2	TGCGCCAGCAGCCCGCCACAGGGAGGGCTTGGCTACACCTTC	CASSPPQGGLGYTF
-	TRBV11-2	-	TRBJ2-2	TGTGCCAGCAGCTTAGGGTCGGGCACCGGGGAGCTGTTTTTT	CASSLGSGTGELFF
TRBD2	TRBV4-2	-	TRBJ2-7	TGTGCCAGCAGCCAATCCCTGGCGGGGGGGCCCTACGAGCAGTACTTC	CASSQSLAGGPYEQYF
-	TRBV2	-	TRBJ2-7	TGTGCCAGCAGTGACAGGGCCTCCTACGAGCAGTACTTC	CASSDRASYEQYF
-	TRBV29-1	-	TRBJ2-5	TGCAGCGTTGAATATGGGGCCGGACAGAATAGCCAAGAGACCCAGTACTTC	CSVEYGAGQNSQETQYF
-	TRBV6-2/TRBV6-3	-	TRBJ2-5	TGTGCCAGCAGTTACGGGGGGGCGGGTTCGGAGACCCAGTACTTC	CASSYGGAGSETQYF
-	TRBV13	-	TRBJ2-3	TGTGCCAGCAGCTTAGGGCTAGCTAGCACAGATACGCAGTATTTT	CASSLGLASTDTQYF
TRBD1	TRBV23-1	-	TRBJ2-1	TGCGCGAGAGCCCAGATCTACAGGGGCAGAGAGCAGTTCTTC	CARAQIYRGREQFF